This T cell receptor beta chain originates from a study of a mutant IDH1 vaccine in newly diagnosed glioma. Across the whole study: Initiation of the vaccine course occurred 4-6 weeks after radiotherapy alone, or alongside temozolomide cycles. Patients previously underwent radiotherapy, temozolomide, or both, and most underwent both.

With regard to this clone: Its antigen is currently unknown.

Repertoires were generated with immunoSEQ multiplex PCR, while TCRdb's copy carries only in-frame clones and drops some. The data contain 55,000 to 65,000 clones, 84% of them singletons. Time point in this sample: week 35, safety follow-up. In the vaccine, a single dose held 300 ug of the mutant IDH1 20-mer peptide, along with topical imiquimod. Patients received eight vaccinations in weeks 1, 3, 5, 7, 11, 15, 19, 23. The V end was cut by 0 bases, the J end by 5 bases, with 11 bases between. Germline assignment: CDR1 SGDLS and CDR2 YYNGEE. The CDR3 runs 14 residues. The rearrangement links TRBV9 to TRBJ2-5; D remains unclear. The input for sequencing was PBMCs, taken from a glioma patient whose treatment included an IDH1 peptide vaccine. The clonotype was recovered from a man aged 30-40 years with glioma. The CDR3 spells CASSVGAEGETQYF. The DNA of the CDR3 is TGTGCCAGCAGCGTAGGGGCAGAAGGGGAGACCCAGTACTTC.